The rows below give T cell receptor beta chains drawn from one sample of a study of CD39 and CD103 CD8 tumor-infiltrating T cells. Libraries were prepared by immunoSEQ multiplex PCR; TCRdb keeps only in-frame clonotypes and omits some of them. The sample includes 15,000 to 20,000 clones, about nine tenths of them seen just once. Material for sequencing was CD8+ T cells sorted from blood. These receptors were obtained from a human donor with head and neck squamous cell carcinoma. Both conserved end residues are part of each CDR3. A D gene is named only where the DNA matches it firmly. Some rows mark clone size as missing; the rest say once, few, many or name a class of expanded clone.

cdr3_aa: CASSGDSNYGYTF
cdr3_nt: TGTGCCAGCAGTGGCGACAGTAACTATGGCTACACCTTC
j_call: TRBJ1-2
clone_size: once
v_call: TRBV28
d_call: .

cdr3_aa: CASSSLQGMNTEAFF
cdr3_nt: TGTGCCAGCAGTTCCCTTCAGGGGATGAACACTGAAGCTTTCTTT
j_call: TRBJ1-1
clone_size: once
v_call: TRBV27
d_call: .

cdr3_aa: CSVVGGVGSSGANVLTF
cdr3_nt: TGCAGCGTTGTCGGCGGGGTAGGGTCCTCTGGGGCCAACGTCCTGACTTTC
j_call: TRBJ2-6
clone_size: .
v_call: TRBV29-1
d_call: .

cdr3_aa: CASSHFSGGAGTDTQYF
cdr3_nt: TGCGCCAGCAGCCACTTTAGCGGGGGGGCCGGCACAGATACGCAGTATTTT
j_call: TRBJ2-3
clone_size: .
v_call: TRBV4-1
d_call: TRBD2

cdr3_aa: CASTHSGTPSDTQYF
cdr3_nt: TGTGCCAGCACCCACTCCGGGACACCATCAGATACGCAGTATTTT
j_call: TRBJ2-3
clone_size: .
v_call: TRBV6-6
d_call: .

cdr3_aa: CASSSTWVGESGANVLTF
cdr3_nt: TGTGCCAGCAGCTCGACGTGGGTGGGGGAGTCTGGGGCCAACGTCCTGACTTTC
j_call: TRBJ2-6
clone_size: .
v_call: TRBV7-9
d_call: .

cdr3_aa: CASSPGLEGYEQYF
cdr3_nt: TGTGCCAGCTCACCCGGGCTGGAGGGGTACGAGCAGTACTTC
j_call: TRBJ2-7
clone_size: .
v_call: TRBV18
d_call: .

cdr3_aa: CASSPLQVPYNEQFF
cdr3_nt: TGTGCCAGCAGCCCCTTACAGGTTCCATACAATGAGCAGTTCTTC
j_call: TRBJ2-1
clone_size: .
v_call: TRBV6-5
d_call: .

cdr3_aa: CASSLPSQDEKLFF
cdr3_nt: TGTGCCAGCAGCTTACCGTCTCAAGATGAAAAACTGTTTTTT
j_call: TRBJ1-4
clone_size: .
v_call: TRBV7-2
d_call: .

cdr3_aa: CASSAIFANTEAFF
cdr3_nt: TGTGCCAGCAGCGCTATATTCGCGAACACTGAAGCTTTCTTT
j_call: TRBJ1-1
clone_size: .
v_call: TRBV6-1
d_call: .

cdr3_aa: CASSQHRATGELFF
cdr3_nt: TGCGCCAGCAGCCAACATCGTGCCACCGGGGAGCTGTTTTTT
j_call: TRBJ2-2
clone_size: once
v_call: TRBV4-1
d_call: .

cdr3_aa: CASVRGTVGTDTQYF
cdr3_nt: TGTGCCAGCGTGCGGGGGACGGTGGGCACAGATACGCAGTATTTT
j_call: TRBJ2-3
clone_size: .
v_call: TRBV2
d_call: TRBD2

cdr3_aa: CASSLVRETQYF
cdr3_nt: TGTGCCAGCAGCTTAGTCCGAGAGACCCAGTACTTC
j_call: TRBJ2-5
clone_size: .
v_call: TRBV11-2
d_call: .

cdr3_aa: CASSAPPSGRTHSYEQYF
cdr3_nt: TGTGCCAGCAGCGCACCTCCCTCGGGACGCACTCACTCCTACGAGCAGTACTTC
j_call: TRBJ2-7
clone_size: .
v_call: TRBV7-9
d_call: .

cdr3_aa: CASSTSIGGYEQYF
cdr3_nt: TGCGCCAGCAGCACCTCCATTGGGGGCTACGAGCAGTACTTC
j_call: TRBJ2-7
clone_size: .
v_call: TRBV5-1
d_call: .

cdr3_aa: CASSVQSNQPQHF
cdr3_nt: TGTGCCAGTAGTGTCCAGAGCAATCAGCCCCAGCATTTT
j_call: TRBJ1-5
clone_size: .
v_call: TRBV19
d_call: .

cdr3_aa: CASSFGGPRGDTQYF
cdr3_nt: TGTGCCAGCAGCTTTGGGGGCCCACGGGGAGATACGCAGTATTTT
j_call: TRBJ2-3
clone_size: .
v_call: TRBV5-4
d_call: .

cdr3_aa: CASSLMVPQWGDYGYTF
cdr3_nt: TGTGCCAGCAGCTTGATGGTACCCCAGTGGGGGGACTATGGCTACACCTTC
j_call: TRBJ1-2
clone_size: .
v_call: TRBV7-9
d_call: .

cdr3_aa: CASSEGGPQHF
cdr3_nt: TGTGCCAGCAGCGAGGGGGGTCCCCAGCATTTT
j_call: TRBJ1-5
clone_size: .
v_call: TRBV7-9
d_call: .

cdr3_aa: CASSASLGFRGEQYF
cdr3_nt: TGTGCCAGCAGCGCCTCGCTCGGATTCAGGGGCGAGCAGTACTTC
j_call: TRBJ2-7
clone_size: .
v_call: TRBV9
d_call: .

cdr3_aa: CASSALTGPDRLDTQYF
cdr3_nt: TGTGCCAGCAGCGCCTTGACAGGGCCCGACCGATTAGATACGCAGTATTTT
j_call: TRBJ2-3
clone_size: .
v_call: TRBV7-2
d_call: TRBD1

cdr3_aa: CACTPVAEGTEAFF
cdr3_nt: TGTGCCTGTACCCCGGTGGCTGAAGGCACTGAAGCTTTCTTT
j_call: TRBJ1-1
clone_size: .
v_call: TRBV30
d_call: .

cdr3_aa: CASSWTANYEQYF
cdr3_nt: TGTGCCAGCAGTTGGACGGCCAACTACGAGCAGTACTTC
j_call: TRBJ2-7
clone_size: .
v_call: TRBV27
d_call: .

cdr3_aa: CASSSLGTPNTEAFF
cdr3_nt: TGTGCCAGCAGCTCCCTAGGGACACCCAACACTGAAGCTTTCTTT
j_call: TRBJ1-1
clone_size: .
v_call: TRBV7-3
d_call: .

cdr3_aa: CASSFHGGALNGYTF
cdr3_nt: TGTGCCAGCAGCTTCCATGGGGGGGCGCTAAATGGCTACACCTTC
j_call: TRBJ1-2
clone_size: .
v_call: TRBV13
d_call: .

cdr3_aa: CASSPAGGLGTGELFF
cdr3_nt: TGTGCCAGTAGTCCTGCCGGGGGGCTGGGCACCGGGGAGCTGTTTTTT
j_call: TRBJ2-2
clone_size: .
v_call: TRBV19
d_call: .

cdr3_aa: CASSPRPGGGYTF
cdr3_nt: TGTGCCAGCAGTCCCCGACCCGGGGGTGGCTACACCTTC
j_call: TRBJ1-2
clone_size: .
v_call: TRBV6-5
d_call: .

cdr3_aa: CASSLGGGDGYTF
cdr3_nt: TGTGCCAGCAGCTTGGGTGGAGGCGATGGCTACACCTTC
j_call: TRBJ1-2
clone_size: .
v_call: TRBV5-4
d_call: .

cdr3_aa: CASSGTDSGNTIYF
cdr3_nt: TGTGCCAGCAGCGGGACGGACTCTGGAAACACCATATATTTT
j_call: TRBJ1-3
clone_size: .
v_call: TRBV6-1
d_call: .

cdr3_aa: CASSYSTGGSYEQYF
cdr3_nt: TGTGCCAGCAGTTACTCGACGGGGGGATCCTACGAGCAGTACTTC
j_call: TRBJ2-7
clone_size: .
v_call: TRBV6-6
d_call: TRBD2

cdr3_aa: CASSQGRIYGYTF
cdr3_nt: TGTGCCAGCAGTCAGGGACGAATCTATGGCTACACCTTC
j_call: TRBJ1-2
clone_size: .
v_call: TRBV6-5
d_call: .

cdr3_aa: CASAPTDQRYEQYF
cdr3_nt: TGTGCCAGCGCGCCGACAGACCAACGGTACGAGCAGTACTTC
j_call: TRBJ2-7
clone_size: .
v_call: TRBV11-2
d_call: .

cdr3_aa: CASSLGTAYEQYF
cdr3_nt: TGTGCTAGCAGCTTAGGGACAGCCTACGAGCAGTACTTC
j_call: TRBJ2-7
clone_size: once
v_call: TRBV7-7
d_call: TRBD1

cdr3_aa: CASGNTQLAGFYNEQFF
cdr3_nt: TGTGCTAGTGGCAATACCCAACTAGCGGGATTCTACAATGAGCAGTTCTTC
j_call: TRBJ2-1
clone_size: .
v_call: TRBV12-5
d_call: TRBD2

cdr3_aa: CAWGDYGYTF
cdr3_nt: TGTGCCTGGGGCGACTATGGCTACACCTTC
j_call: TRBJ1-2
clone_size: .
v_call: TRBV30
d_call: .

cdr3_aa: CASSEDLMNTEAFF
cdr3_nt: TGTGCCAGCTCCGAGGACCTCATGAACACTGAAGCTTTCTTT
j_call: TRBJ1-1
clone_size: .
v_call: TRBV7-9
d_call: .

cdr3_aa: CASSLDVTGTYEQYF
cdr3_nt: TGTGCCAGCAGCTTGGATGTAACGGGAACCTACGAGCAGTACTTC
j_call: TRBJ2-7
clone_size: once
v_call: TRBV5-6
d_call: .